Shown below are 9 T cell receptor beta chains from a single sample sequenced in a study of blood T cell repertoires in COVID-19 (TCRdb year 2020). Receptor amplification or capture employed the immunoSEQ multiplex PCR assay. The table comes from immuneACCESS by way of TCRdb, which keeps in-frame sequences with V and J called. Part of the clones is missing from these tables; in studies checked, under half for an unresolved V gene and the rest for unknown reasons. The sample table contains some 160,000 clones; only one count was recorded for around 87% of them. The ten largest make up more than 6.5% of the sample. Sequenced sample: PBMCs or T cells enriched from blood (not recorded which). The receptor set was obtained from a woman aged 45-59 years who had recovered from COVID-19.

In its sample, this clone was seen once. V usage is TRBV11-2 and J usage is TRBJ1-1, with D tentatively TRBD1 (6 bases). The germline V and J ends were trimmed by 3 bases and 6 bases, with 17 bases remaining between them. The CDR3 is made up of 15 amino acids. Looked up from germline, CDR1 is SGHAT and CDR2 is FQNNGV. DNA for the CDR3: TGTGCCAGCAGCTTGGCCCCGGGGGGCGCTTCTGAAGCTTTCTTT. It translates to CASSLAPGGASEAFF. Looking up the rest from reference TRBV11-2 and TRBJ1-1 gives the full variable domain: EAGVAQSPRYKIIEKRQSVAFWCNPISGHATLYWYQQILGQGPKLLIQFQNNGVVDDSQLPKDRFSAERLKGVDSTLKIQPAKLEDSAVYLCASSLAPGGASEAFFGQGTRLTVV.

In its sample, this clone was seen once. The chain employs TRBV5-8 and TRBJ1-1, with 10 bases fitting TRBD1. This CDR3 is built from 13 residues. Trimming took 4 bases from V and 6 from J; bases not matched to a gene: 3. Germline loops: CDR1 SGHTS, CDR2 YDEGEE. This chain's CDR3 is CASSRDRGAEAFF. The CDR3 region has the DNA TGTGCCAGCAGCCGGGACAGGGGCGCTGAAGCTTTCTTT.

This sequence joins TRBV7-2 and TRBJ1-1; D gene ambiguous. Germline values: CDR1 SGHTA, CDR2 FQGNSA. The CDR3 spans 17 residues. Trimming took 1 base from V and 0 from J, leaving 15 bases between them. The CDR3 loop reads CASSLGTWRALNTEAFF. The CDR3 nucleotides read TGTGCCAGCAGCTTAGGGACCTGGCGGGCCCTGAACACTGAAGCTTTCTTT.

The rearrangement uses TRBV5-1 and TRBJ1-2; D possibly corresponds to TRBD1 (6 bases). CDR3 size: 14 residues. Germline V gene sequence: CDR1 SGHRS, CDR2 YFSETQ. V was pared by 0 bases and J by 4 bases, with 10 bases between. This CDR3 reads CASSLDRDPYGYTF. CDR3 bases: TGCGCCAGCAGCTTGGACAGGGACCCCTATGGCTACACCTTC.

In this sample, this clone turned up once. This CDR3 is also generated by other DNA sequences in the sample. The chain is built from TRBV5-1 and TRBJ2-7; 8 bases agree with TRBD1. There are 16 residues in the CDR3. CDR1 SGHRS and CDR2 YFSETQ come from the germline V gene. V lost 0 bases and J lost 1; bases outside the gene matches: 6. The DNA of the CDR3 is TGCGCCAGCAGCTTGGAGGGGACAGGACTATCCTACGAGCAGTACTTC. Translating gives CASSLEGTGLSYEQYF.

The V call is TRBV6-1, the J call TRBJ2-5; D unclear. Germline lookup yields CDR1 MNHNS and CDR2 SASEGT. This CDR3 spans 15 amino acids. Trimming removed 2 bases from V and 5 bases from J, with 15 bases in between. DNA of the CDR3: TGTGCCAGCAGTGAAACCCCCCAGGTGACCGAGACCCAGTACTTC. This gives the protein CASSETPQVTETQYF.

This chain connects TRBV19 to TRBJ2-1, with D possibly TRBD1 on 5 matching bases. V was pared by 0 bases and J by 9 bases, with 9 bases between. Germline V gene data show CDR1 as LNHDA and CDR2 as SQIVND (reference sequence). The CDR3 is 13 amino acids. The CDR3 region has the DNA TGTGCCAGTAGTATAGACCAGGGTGGTGAGCAGTTCTTC. This translates into CASSIDQGGEQFF.

This chain joins TRBV4-1 and TRBJ1-1; D is perhaps TRBD1 (5 bases). Germline lookup yields CDR1 MGHRA and CDR2 YSYEKL. V lost 8 bases to trimming and J lost 0 bases, with 7 bases between them. The CDR3 runs to 12 residues. Written as DNA, the CDR3 is TGCGCCAGCGGGGCCGTGAACACTGAAGCTTTCTTT. The encoded protein is CASGAVNTEAFF.

The chain joins TRBV27 to TRBJ2-7, with TRBD2 identical over 11 bases. The V segment lost 2 bases and the J segment 6 bases; nucleotides outside the gene matches: 9. The CDR3 has 16 amino acids. Germline-derived CDR1 and CDR2 are MNHEY and SMNVEV (reference sequence). CDR3 coding DNA: TGTGCCAGCAGTTTAAGGACTAGCGGGTCCCCCCTCGAGCAGTACTTC. Its translation: CASSLRTSGSPLEQYF.